The 16 T cell receptor beta chains reported below all come from one sample, sequenced in a study of T cells in Graves' hyperthyroidism and ophthalmopathy. TCR beta CDR3 sequences were amplified from RNA transcripts. RT-PCR in the first round (using the HTBI primer set) targeted the TCR CDR3. TCRdb passed the multiplex PCR reads through MiXCR, listing each CDR3 protein once. The table records 500,000 to 650,000 distinct CDR3 sequences, 15% to 20% of them present only once. Sequenced input: blood. All receptors come from a woman aged 18-30 years with Graves' ophthalmopathy.

The chain uses TRBV29-1 and TRBJ2-7; TRBD1 aligns across 11 bases. After removal of 8 bases from V and 3 bases from J, the junction contained 6 bases not matched to a gene. Germline V gene data show CDR1 as SQVTM and CDR2 as ANQGSEA. The CDR3 loop spans 13 amino acids. CDR3 region: CSTTGTGGYEQYF. As DNA, the CDR3 is TGCAGCACTACCGGGACAGGGGGCTACGAGCAGTACTTC.

This clonotype was seen ten or more times. The V call is TRBV11-3, the J call TRBJ2-1; 9 bases align to TRBD2. CDR1 and CDR2 (germline): SGHNT, YENEEA. J was trimmed by 7 bases and V by 1 base; bases with no gene match: 5. The CDR3 has 15 residues. The DNA for the CDR3 is TGTGCCAGCAGCTTAGGGCGGGAGGGCCATAATGAGCAGTTCTTC. Translating gives CASSLGREGHNEQFF.

The V gene is TRBV2, the J gene TRBJ1-4; TRBD1 might be the D (5 bases). V was clipped by 0 bases and J by 8 bases, with 19 bases between them. The germline CDR1 and CDR2 sequences are SNHLY and FYNNEI. The CDR3 runs 17 residues. This CDR3 is CASSEALVGQGLEKLFF. The CDR3 region has the DNA TGTGCCAGCAGTGAAGCTTTGGTGGGCCAGGGCCTGGAAAAACTGTTTTTT.

This rearrangement joins TRBV6-2 or TRBV6-3 to TRBJ2-2; D may be TRBD1 (5 bases). There are 18 residues in the CDR3. Trimming pared 5 bases from V and 5 bases from J, leaving 24 bases between. CDR1 MNHEY and CDR2 SVGEGT come from the germline V gene. CDR3 nucleotide sequence: TGTGCCAGCAGTCGCACTATGTCAGGGTGCTTAAGAACCGGGGAGCTGTTTTTT. Translation: CASSRTMSGCLRTGELFF.

This clonotype was recorded at least ten times. The V and J genes are TRBV9 and TRBJ1-4, with TRBD1 identical over 10 bases. Looked up from germline, CDR1 is SGDLS and CDR2 is YYNGEE. The CDR3 spans 15 residues. The trim removed 4 bases at V and 5 bases at J, leaving 5 bases unmatched. CDR3 in amino acids: CASSPKGQGNEKLFF. CDR3 coding DNA: TGTGCCAGCAGCCCAAAGGGACAGGGGAATGAAAAACTGTTTTTT. Full variable domain (rest looked up from reference TRBV9 and TRBJ1-4): DSGVTQTPKHLITATGQRVTLRCSPRSGDLSVYWYQQSLDQGLQFLIQYYNGEERAKGNILERFSAQQFPDLHSELNLSSLELGDSALYFCASSPKGQGNEKLFFGSGTQLSVL.

This clonotype was recorded at least ten times. V is TRBV6-2 or TRBV6-3 and J is TRBJ1-4; D ambiguous. Germline CDR1 and CDR2: MNHEY and SVGEGT. The V gene lost 8 bases and the J gene lost 8 bases, with 6 bases spanning the gap. CDR3 length: 10 amino acids. The CDR3: CASRREKLFF. CDR3 in DNA: TGTGCCAGCCGCCGAGAAAAACTGTTTTTT.

This clonotype has a handful of counts. The chain couples TRBV27 to TRBJ1-3; no firm D call. Looked up from germline, CDR1 is MNHEY and CDR2 is SMNVEV (reference sequence). The length of the CDR3 is 14 residues. The V end was cut by 5 bases, the J end by 2 bases, with 10 bases between. The CDR3, as DNA: TGTGCCAGCAGTCGTGATTTCGCTGGAAACACCATATATTTT. It yields the protein CASSRDFAGNTIYF.

The table lists this clonotype with a few counts. The chain recombines TRBV6-6 with TRBJ1-2; unclear D gene. The CDR3 spans 12 residues. CDR1 MNHNY and CDR2 SVGAGI come from the germline V gene (reference sequence). V was pared by 0 bases and J by 10 bases, with 9 bases between. The CDR3 DNA reads TGTGCCAGCAGTTACTCTGCAGGAGTCTACACCTTC. It specifies CASSYSAGVYTF.

Many counts were recorded for this clonotype. The V call is TRBV28, the J call TRBJ1-1; D unclear. V was clipped by 6 bases and J by 0 bases, with 14 bases between them. The CDR3 length is 15 residues. Germline CDR1 is MDHEN and CDR2 is SYDVKM. The DNA of the CDR3 is TGTGCCAGCAGCCGACGTGGAGTAATGAACACTGAAGCTTTCTTT. Its translation: CASSRRGVMNTEAFF.

This clonotype was seen at least ten times. The chain recombines TRBV27 with TRBJ2-3, with 7 nucleotides matching TRBD2. The V gene's germline CDR1 is MNHEY and CDR2 SMNVEV (reference sequence). The CDR3 sequence is 14 residues long. The V and J ends lost 2 bases and 6 bases, in that order; junction bases with no gene match: 5. The CDR3 loop is CASSLAFGGDTQYF. The CDR3 DNA reads as TGTGCCAGCAGTTTAGCCTTCGGGGGGGATACGCAGTATTTT.

This clonotype has more than one count but fewer than ten. The germline gene is not matched at one end of the junction; a read error may be the cause. The J gene is TRBJ2-2, the V gene TRBV28; 14 bases are a match to TRBD2. Germline V gene sequence: CDR1 MDHEN, CDR2 SYDVKM. The CDR3 is made up of 16 amino acids. In DNA form, the CDR3 reads TGTGCCATCAGTCCCGGACTAGCGGGGGGCACCGGGGAGCTGTTTTTT. This codes for CAISPGLAGGTGELFF.

The V call is TRBV24-1, the J call TRBJ2-7; 7 bases fit TRBD1. The germline V gene encodes CDR1 KGHDR and CDR2 SFDVKD. CDR3 size: 15 residues. J lost 6 bases, V lost 2 bases, and 9 bases had no gene match. The CDR3 reads CATSDYPGTDTEQYF. The CDR3 DNA follows: TGTGCCACCAGTGATTACCCCGGGACAGACACCGAGCAGTACTTC.

Ten or more counts support this clonotype. The genes are TRBV7-9 and TRBJ1-1; TRBD1 aligns across 11 bases. The CDR3 loop spans 14 amino acids. Germline-derived CDR1 and CDR2 are SEHNR and FQNEAQ (reference sequence). V shed 3 bases and J 8 bases; nucleotides not matched to a gene: 5. The CDR3 spells CASSLRGQGVEAFF. The DNA of the CDR3 is TGTGCCAGCAGCTTGAGGGGACAGGGGGTCGAAGCTTTCTTT.

The J gene is TRBJ2-7, the V gene TRBV5-6, with a possible D match to TRBD2 (6 bases). The ends were cut back, 4 bases at V and 1 base at J, with 12 bases in the middle. The CDR3 is 14 residues long. Germline V gene data show CDR1 as SGHDT and CDR2 as YYEEEE. The CDR3 DNA follows: TGTGCCAGCAGCAACGGGGGTAGGTCCTACGAGCAGTACTTC. Translating gives CASSNGGRSYEQYF.

V usage is TRBV5-6 and J usage is TRBJ1-1, with D hard to call. Trimming removed 4 bases from V and 6 bases from J, with 16 bases in between. This CDR3 region has 14 residues. Germline CDR1 SGHDT, CDR2 YYEEEE. CDR3 nucleotides: TGTGCCAGCAGCCCGGGCCCCGAGGGCGCTGAAGCTTTCTTT. Amino acid sequence: CASSPGPEGAEAFF.

This clonotype was seen a few times. The rearrangement uses TRBV30 and TRBJ1-2, with a weak D call TRBD1 (5 bases). The length of the CDR3 is 13 residues. The V end was cut by 0 bases, the J end by 4 bases, with 9 bases between. The germline gives CDR1 GTSNPN, CDR2 SVGIG (reference sequence). The chain's CDR3 is CAWSVQTVYGYTF. In nucleotides, the CDR3 is TGTGCCTGGAGTGTACAGACAGTCTATGGCTACACCTTC.